Listed below are T cell receptor beta chains from one sample, sequenced in a study of T cell responses to AZD1222 COVID-19 vaccine. Sequenced by immunoSEQ multiplex PCR; TCRdb stores in-frame clones only, minus some. Of 130,000 or so clones listed, around 83% are singletons. The material sequenced was peripheral blood, taken on day 0 of AZD1222 vaccination. Receptors were obtained from an adult in good health. Each CDR3 is given without its conserved first and last residue. D genes are given only for firm matches. Not every row has a clone size; where given, it reads once, few, many or a size class.

>.|.|TRBV11-3
ASSPYPLNTGELF
>.|.|TRBV6-5
ASSLTWTASGNTIY
>.|few|TRBV7-9
ASSLDEGRKGSYGYT
>TRBD1|.|TRBV7-9
ASSLATGGDETQY
>TRBD2|.|TRBV19
ASSPRLAGIPYEQY
>.|once|TRBV7-2
ASSFIGDYEQY
>.|.|TRBV28
ASSLLGLNQPQH
>TRBD1|.|TRBV19
ASSTGQGPNQPQH
>.|.|TRBV10-3
AISEQTGDTGELF
>.|once|TRBV28
ASSLVASSPAEQY
>.|once|TRBV14
ASSHVGALNTEAF
>TRBD2|.|TRBV2
ASSDALAGDYNEQF
>.|.|TRBV28
ASSATSDLTDTQY
>TRBD1|.|TRBV5-1
ASSFSVAGGRTEAF
>.|.|TRBV9
ASSQPGTQYSPGNTIY
>TRBD1|.|TRBV19
ASKETGDQPQH
>TRBD1|once|TRBV2
ASMKQGLANEKLF
>.|.|TRBV18
ASSPFEGNTDTQY
>TRBD1|.|TRBV7-9
ASSLYGDSNEQY
>TRBD2|few|TRBV5-1
ASSLGIKLAGGSYNEQF
>.|.|TRBV11-2
ASSTRTIGRAAQY
>.|many|TRBV13
ASSLAHHEQF
>.|.|TRBV10-1
ASSERGQGLETNEKLF
>.|.|TRBV24-1
ATSDYRGVYPPLH
>TRBD1|.|TRBV5-1
ASSTGQGLETQY
>.|.|TRBV19
ASSIDGGMNTEAF
>TRBD2|.|TRBV7-3
ASSPSGGPVETQY
>.|.|TRBV12-3/TRBV12-4
ASSYQSNQPQH
>.|once|TRBV29-1
SGSKGADQPQH
>TRBD1|.|TRBV6-4
ASSLGQGIPEAF
>TRBD1|.|TRBV14
ASTHSKSSDRANTGELF
>.|.|TRBV6-1
ASSFVQGDQPQH
>.|.|TRBV7-2
ASSSTNSGANVLT
>TRBD1|.|TRBV4-1
ASSQDRGDSYNSPLH
>TRBD1|.|TRBV6-5
ASRGRDSYNQPQH
>TRBD2|.|TRBV7-2
ASSLERTSGGARNEQF
>.|once|TRBV7-2
ASSSTGVEQY
>.|.|TRBV12-3/TRBV12-4
ASSFKPNYGYT
>TRBD1|.|TRBV7-8
ASSPAIRTGGRSTEAF
>TRBD2|.|TRBV7-2
ASSPSSGGTGELF
>TRBD1|.|TRBV24-1
ATSDSTGARTDTQY
>.|once|TRBV3-1/TRBV3-2
ASSRYARGKFNGYT
>.|once|TRBV3-1/TRBV3-2
ASSQATESSPLH
>.|.|TRBV20-1
SASPNEQF
>.|.|TRBV5-4
ASSPNNPAQVQAF
>.|.|TRBV21-1
ASSKGTLYEQY